These T cell receptor beta chains were read from a single sample in a study of regulatory T cells in long-lasting Graves disease. TCRdb re-called the multiplex PCR reads through MiXCR, storing one row per CDR3 protein. The repertoire has about 470,000 distinct CDR3 sequences, about a fifth of them found once; the top ten carry less than 9%. Sequencing was performed on peripheral blood mononuclear cells (PBMCs), taken when the disease was refractory, from a patient treated with antithyroid drugs. Receptors originate from a female donor with Graves disease. Each CDR3 is given with its conserved first and last residue. The D gene is left open where the match is weak. For some rows the clone size is stated as once, few or many, or as a class when expanded; others skip it.

v_call	j_call	clone_size	d_call	cdr3_nt	cdr3_aa
TRBV6-1	TRBJ2-7	many	TRBD1	TGTGCCAGCAGTGGGGACAGGCCCCCCTACGAGCAGTACTTC	CASSGDRPPYEQYF
TRBV27	TRBJ1-1	many	.	TGTGCCAGCAGTTTACGTAGGGACGCCGGTTTGAACACTGAAGCTTTCTTT	CASSLRRDAGLNTEAFF
TRBV6-9	TRBJ1-5	.	.	TGTGCCAGCAGTTGCGGGGGTCCGGGCGGGCAGCCCCAGCATTTT	CASSCGGPGGQPQHF
TRBV28	TRBJ2-7	many	.	TGTGCCAGCAGTCCCCCCCCTTCCAACGAGCAGTACTTC	CASSPPPSNEQYF
TRBV6-1	TRBJ1-5	many	.	TGTGCCAGCAGTGAGAATCCCGATCAGCCCCAGCATTTT	CASSENPDQPQHF
TRBV7-2	TRBJ1-1	.	TRBD1	TGTGCCAGCAGCTTGGGACAGACCATAAAGAACACTGAAGCTTTCTTT	CASSLGQTIKNTEAFF
TRBV29-1	TRBJ2-7	many	TRBD2	TGCAGCGTTGCAGTAGCGGGAGTGGCCTACGAGCAGTACTTC	CSVAVAGVAYEQYF
TRBV29-1	TRBJ2-7	few	.	TGCAGCGTCCGCGCGGTGGGGGCCAGGGAGCAGTACTTC	CSVRAVGAREQYF
TRBV11-3	TRBJ2-5	once	.	TGTGCCAGCAGCTTAGACACCCTACGGGAGACCCAGTACTTC	CASSLDTLRETQYF
TRBV7-6	TRBJ2-7	many	TRBD2	TGTGCCAGCAGCTTAGCGCACGGTAGCGGGGGAGAGCAGTACTTC	CASSLAHGSGGEQYF
TRBV7-4	TRBJ2-7	.	TRBD2	TGTGCCAGCAGCTTAAATCTCCTGGGGGGGGACGAGCAGTACTTC	CASSLNLLGGDEQYF
TRBV27	TRBJ2-3	few	.	TGTGCCAGCAGTCCCGCCTATGGCAATACGCAGTATTTT	CASSPAYGNTQYF
TRBV6-1	TRBJ2-5	few	.	TGTGCCAGCAGGCCCGGACAGTCCAAAGAGACCCAGTACTTC	CASRPGQSKETQYF
TRBV6-2/TRBV6-3	TRBJ2-2	few	.	TGTGCCAGCAGTGAAGGGCTGAGAGCAGCAACCGGGGAGCTGTTTTTT	CASSEGLRAATGELFF
TRBV6-1	TRBJ1-4	many	.	TGTGCCAGCAGTCCAGAGTTTGGTACTAATGAAAAACTGTTTTTT	CASSPEFGTNEKLFF
TRBV19	TRBJ1-2	few	.	TGTGCCAGTAAACCGGGTCAAGGGCCTAACTATGGCTACACCTTC	CASKPGQGPNYGYTF
TRBV15	TRBJ1-6	.	TRBD1	TGTGCCACCAGCAGCCAGGGGGATTCACCCCTCCACTTT	CATSSQGDSPLHF
TRBV5-1	TRBJ2-2	.	TRBD2	TGCGCCAGCAGCACGGGACTAGCGGGAGCCGGGGAGCTGTTTTTT	CASSTGLAGAGELFF
TRBV7-2	TRBJ1-1	.	.	TGTGCCAGCAGCTTAGCTCGTCGGGTAAGGGCTGAAGCTTTCTTT	CASSLARRVRAEAFF
TRBV18	TRBJ2-7	few	.	TGTGCCAGCTCACCGAACAGGGCCGAGCAGTACTTC	CASSPNRAEQYF
TRBV5-1	TRBJ2-7	many	.	TGCGCCAGCAGCTTGGGGCCGACAGGAGGGATTGCCGAGCAGTACTTC	CASSLGPTGGIAEQYF
TRBV6-1	TRBJ1-4	many	.	TGTGCCAGCAAAAACAGGGCCCGGGAAGAAAAACTGTTTTTT	CASKNRAREEKLFF
TRBV6-2/TRBV6-3	TRBJ1-5	many	TRBD1	TGTGCCAGCAGAAACAGGGGCAAGCCCCAGCATTTT	CASRNRGKPQHF
TRBV3-1	TRBJ2-5	few	TRBD2	TGTGCCAGCAGCCAAGTTCCAGCGGGAGTTGGGGAGACCCAGTACTTC	CASSQVPAGVGETQYF
TRBV6-1	TRBJ2-2	few	TRBD1	TGTGCCAGCAGCGCAAACAGGGGTTGGTGGACCGGGGAGCTGTTTTTT	CASSANRGWWTGELFF
TRBV29-1	TRBJ1-1	once	.	TGCAGCGTTGATGGGGCTCTCTTGGCCGAAGCTTTCTTT	CSVDGALLAEAFF
TRBV12-3/TRBV12-4	TRBJ1-2	many	.	TGTGCCAGCAGTTCTGGACAGAAATATGGCTACACCTTC	CASSSGQKYGYTF
TRBV4-1	TRBJ1-1	.	.	TGCGCCAGCAGCCAAGGGATTGAAGCTTTCTTT	CASSQGIEAFF
TRBV6-4	TRBJ1-1	few	.	TGTGCCAGCAGTGACTCGATCGGGAGGACTTTCTTT	CASSDSIGRTFF
TRBV20-1	TRBJ1-5	.	TRBD1	TGCAGTGCTACATCAGGGGACAGGGGGCAGCCCCAGCATTTT	CSATSGDRGQPQHF
TRBV11-2	TRBJ2-7	many	TRBD2	TGTGCCAGCAGCCAGGGACTAGCGGGAGTCTACGAGCAGTACTTC	CASSQGLAGVYEQYF
TRBV28	TRBJ2-2	many	.	TGTGCCAGCAGTTTTAGGGGCACCGGGGAGCTGTTTTTT	CASSFRGTGELFF
TRBV7-2	TRBJ2-5	few	.	TGTGCCAGCAGCTCAAAGAGGCAGGGGGGGGGGACCCAGTACTTC	CASSSKRQGGGTQYF
TRBV6-1	TRBJ2-6	many	.	TGTGCCACCAAGGGGATTTTCTCTGGGGCCAACGTCCTGACTTTC	CATKGIFSGANVLTF
TRBV6-9	TRBJ2-2	few	TRBD2	TGTGCCAGCAGTTTTACCCTAGCGGGAGACTCGGGTGCCGGGGAGCTGTTTTTT	CASSFTLAGDSGAGELFF
TRBV5-1	TRBJ2-7	few	.	TGCGCCAGCAGGACCCGGGGGAGTTCCTACGAGCAGTACTTC	CASRTRGSSYEQYF
TRBV2	TRBJ1-2	many	.	TGTGCCAGCAGTGGGCAGGCTGGGCTATATGGCTACACCTTC	CASSGQAGLYGYTF
TRBV27	TRBJ2-7	many	TRBD2	TGTGCCAGCAGTTTAGGGCTAGCGGGAGTCGAGCAGTACTTC	CASSLGLAGVEQYF
TRBV12-3/TRBV12-4	TRBJ2-1	.	TRBD2	TGTGCCAGCAGAGGTGGCCCTAGCGGGAGGGCCTCCTACAATGAGCAGTTCTTC	CASRGGPSGRASYNEQFF
TRBV27	TRBJ2-2	few	TRBD1	TGTGCCAGCAGTGTAACACAGGGGGCCGGGGAGCTGTTTTTT	CASSVTQGAGELFF
TRBV9	TRBJ1-2	.	.	TGTGCCAGCAGCGTTGAGGAGGGCGGCTACACCTTC	CASSVEEGGYTF
TRBV20-1	TRBJ2-5	many	.	TGCAGTGCTAGCATCTGGGGTGAACAAGAGACCCAGTACTTC	CSASIWGEQETQYF
TRBV5-1	TRBJ1-2	.	.	TGCGCCAGCAGCTTGACGGACAGTAACTATGGCTACACCTTC	CASSLTDSNYGYTF
TRBV28	TRBJ2-2	.	.	TGTGCCAGCAGTTTAAGTACAGTGGCCGGGGAGCTGTTTTTT	CASSLSTVAGELFF
TRBV19	TRBJ1-2	.	TRBD1	TGTGCCAGTAGTATAAAGGGGGCCCTTAACTATGGCTACACCTTC	CASSIKGALNYGYTF
TRBV28	TRBJ1-1	many	.	TGTGCCAGCAGCCCAGGTTTATTACCCGGGGCTTTCTTT	CASSPGLLPGAFF
TRBV6-1	TRBJ1-5	.	TRBD1	TGTGCCAGCAGAAAGCAGGGGGAGAATCAGCCCCAGCATTTT	CASRKQGENQPQHF
TRBV30	TRBJ1-1	few	.	TGTGCCTGGAGTGTTTCTCACGCTGAAGCTTTCTTT	CAWSVSHAEAFF
TRBV24-1	TRBJ2-5	many	.	TGTGCCACCAGTGGGGCCTACCAAGAGACCCAGTACTTC	CATSGAYQETQYF